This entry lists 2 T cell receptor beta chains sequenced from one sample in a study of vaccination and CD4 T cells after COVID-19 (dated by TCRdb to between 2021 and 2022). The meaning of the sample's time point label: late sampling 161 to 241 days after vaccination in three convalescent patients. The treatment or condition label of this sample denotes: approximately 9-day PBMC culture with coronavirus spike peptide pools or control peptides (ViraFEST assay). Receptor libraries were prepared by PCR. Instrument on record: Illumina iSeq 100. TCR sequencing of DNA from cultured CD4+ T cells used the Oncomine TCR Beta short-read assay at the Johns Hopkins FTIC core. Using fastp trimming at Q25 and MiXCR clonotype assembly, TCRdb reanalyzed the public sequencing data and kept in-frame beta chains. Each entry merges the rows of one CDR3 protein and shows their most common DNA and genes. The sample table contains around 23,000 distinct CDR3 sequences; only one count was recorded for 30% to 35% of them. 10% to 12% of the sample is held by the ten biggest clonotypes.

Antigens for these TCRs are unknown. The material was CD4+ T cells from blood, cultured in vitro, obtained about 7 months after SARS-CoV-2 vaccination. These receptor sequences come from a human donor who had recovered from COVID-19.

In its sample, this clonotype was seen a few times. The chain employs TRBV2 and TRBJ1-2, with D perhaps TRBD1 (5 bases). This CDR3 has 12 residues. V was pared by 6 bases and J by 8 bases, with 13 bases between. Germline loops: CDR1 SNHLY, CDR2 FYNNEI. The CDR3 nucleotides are TGTGCCAGCAGGGGGCAGGGAGGCGGCTACACCTTC. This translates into CASRGQGGGYTF.

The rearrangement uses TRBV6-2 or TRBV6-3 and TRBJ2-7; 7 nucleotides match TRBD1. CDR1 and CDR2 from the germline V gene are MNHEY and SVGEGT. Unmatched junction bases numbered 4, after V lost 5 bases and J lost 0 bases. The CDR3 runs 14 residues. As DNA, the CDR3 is TGTGCCAGCAGTGAACAGGGGCACTCCTACGAGCAGTACTTC. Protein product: CASSEQGHSYEQYF.